The T cell receptor beta chain under discussion was sequenced for a study of Graves' ophthalmopathy and Graves' hyperthyroidism. Study details: Cases classed as stable hyperthyroidism had no ophthalmopathy within 18 months of follow-up. Findings and caveats of the study: Sensitivity reached roughly 71% and specificity under 85% when the model predicted ophthalmopathy progression.

TCR beta CDR3 amplification used RNA transcripts. Second-round multiplex PCR followed a first-round RT-PCR using HTBI primers. MiXCR was run by TCRdb on the multiplex PCR reads, yielding one entry per CDR3 protein. Among 900,000 to 1,200,000 distinct CDR3 sequences listed, less than 45% were seen once. Hyperthyroidism patients, all newly diagnosed, had under 2 months' duration and ages of 18 to 65. Lactation, pregnancy, uncontrolled infections and other autoimmune diseases were all grounds for excluding patients. As regards this clonotype: No antigen is known for it.

The CDR3 sequence is 15 residues long. Germline lookup yields CDR1 LGHNA and CDR2 YSLEER. V dropped 0 bases and J dropped 1 base, with 10 bases sitting between them. Sequencing input: peripheral blood or thyroid tissue (not recorded which). The chain employs TRBV4-3 and TRBJ2-7; D is unresolved. The sequence was obtained from an adult man with Graves' hyperthyroidism. This chain's CDR3 is CASSQDRQPSYEQYF. The CDR3 bases are TGCGCCAGCAGCCAAGATCGGCAGCCGTCCTACGAGCAGTACTTC.